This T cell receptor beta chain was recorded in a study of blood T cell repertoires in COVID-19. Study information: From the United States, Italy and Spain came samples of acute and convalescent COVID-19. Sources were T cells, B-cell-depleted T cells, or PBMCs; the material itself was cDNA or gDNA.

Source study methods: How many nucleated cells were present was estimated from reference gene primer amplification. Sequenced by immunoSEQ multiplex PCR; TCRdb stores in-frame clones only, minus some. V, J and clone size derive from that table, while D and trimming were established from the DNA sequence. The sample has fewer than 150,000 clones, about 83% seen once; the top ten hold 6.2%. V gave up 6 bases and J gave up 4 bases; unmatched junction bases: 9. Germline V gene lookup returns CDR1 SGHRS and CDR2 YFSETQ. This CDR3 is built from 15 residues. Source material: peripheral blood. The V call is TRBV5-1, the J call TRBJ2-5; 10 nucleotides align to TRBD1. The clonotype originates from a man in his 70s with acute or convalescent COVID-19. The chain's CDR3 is CASTPSGTGVETQYF. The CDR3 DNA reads TGCGCCAGCACACCGAGTGGGACAGGGGTAGAGACCCAGTACTTC.